Below, one TCR beta chain is given with its context. The germline gene is not matched at one end of the junction; a read error may be the cause. The data derive from a study of STAT5B mutations in CD4+ large granular lymphocyte leukemia. The method was immunoSEQ multiplex PCR; TCRdb's version includes in-frame clones alone and lacks a portion of them. The table shows roughly 48,000 clones, with approximately 70% occurring only once. This CDR3 comprises 14 residues. CDR1 and CDR2 from the germline V gene are SSHAT and FNYEAQ (reference sequence). The chain has TRBV7-7 and TRBJ2-1; D might be TRBD1 (7 bases). Sequencing was carried out using CD4+ T cells from blood buffy coats. This TCR derives from a human donor in good health. DNA for the CDR3: TGTGCTAGCAGTCCAGGGGGGCCCCACAATGAGCAGTTCTTC. This encodes CASSPGGPHNEQFF.